Each of the 25 T cell receptor beta chains below was sequenced from the same sample in a study of untreated major depressive disorder. Findings and limits, study-wide: TRBV05-01 (Vbeta 5.1) usage was higher in CD4+ T cells of depressed patients than controls.

Their specific antigens are unknown. The table came from immunoSEQ multiplex PCR; TCRdb's copy has only in-frame clones and leaves some out. The profile shows approximately 24,000 clones, over 80% of them singletons. The sequenced sample consisted of CD4+ T cells from PBMCs. The origin of the receptors is a woman aged 25 to 39 with major depressive disorder.

The CDR3: CASSEEGAVFRELFF. The CDR3 DNA is TGTGCCAGCAGCGAGGAGGGGGCAGTGTTCCGGGAGCTGTTTTTT. V is TRBV11-2 and J is TRBJ2-2; D perhaps matches TRBD1 (7 bases). This CDR3 region has 15 residues. CDR1 and CDR2 (germline): SGHAT, FQNNGV. V was trimmed by 5 bases and J by 9 bases, leaving 19 bases between them.

The rearrangement links TRBV6-1 to TRBJ2-7; no clear D. The V gene's germline CDR1 is MNHNS and CDR2 SASEGT. The CDR3 has 14 amino acids. V lost 8 bases and J lost 0, with 14 bases in between. This CDR3 is CASGPLALSYEQYF. CDR3 in DNA: TGTGCCAGCGGTCCTTTAGCCCTCTCCTACGAGCAGTACTTC.

The chain couples TRBV28 to TRBJ2-7, with D uncertain. The germline gives CDR1 MDHEN, CDR2 SYDVKM. This CDR3 is 11 amino acids long. Trimming pared 5 bases from V and 6 bases from J, leaving 8 bases between. The CDR3 nucleotides read TGTGCCAGCAGTAAGAAGGGCGAGCAGTACTTC. Its protein is CASSKKGEQYF.

This chain connects TRBV6-1 to TRBJ1-5; possible D gene TRBD1, 5 bases. The CDR3 covers 12 residues. Germline loops: CDR1 MNHNS, CDR2 SASEGT. The V and J ends lost 6 bases and 11 bases respectively, with 14 bases between them. In DNA form, the CDR3 reads TGTGCCAGCAGCCAAGGGGTCTTGGCCCAGCATTTT. It specifies CASSQGVLAQHF.

The rearrangement joins TRBV6-1 to TRBJ2-7; the D is unclear. This CDR3 spans 16 amino acids. The V and J ends lost 0 bases and 3 bases respectively, with 15 bases between them. Germline assignment: CDR1 MNHNS and CDR2 SASEGT. CDR3 DNA sequence: TGTGCCAGCAGTGAAGCGTCCGGGCTCTGGGGCTACGAGCAGTACTTC. Its translation: CASSEASGLWGYEQYF.

The chain combines TRBV5-1 with TRBJ2-7; D remains ambiguous. Germline V CDR1 and CDR2: SGHRS, YFSETQ. This CDR3 spans 14 amino acids. V was pared by 3 bases and J by 2 bases, with 12 bases between. DNA for the CDR3: TGCGCCAGCAGCTATCTGATGTCTCCCTACGAGCAGTACTTC. As protein: CASSYLMSPYEQYF.

This chain joins TRBV13 and TRBJ2-2; 8 bases agree with TRBD2. There are 16 residues in the CDR3. The V and J ends lost 6 bases and 4 bases, in that order; junction bases with no gene match: 10. The germline V gene has CDR1 PRHDT and CDR2 FYEKMQ (reference sequence). The DNA of the CDR3 is TGTGCCAGCAGGATATTAGCGGGACGGGGCACCGGGGAGCTGTTTTTT. Translation: CASRILAGRGTGELFF. The full variable domain, rest sourced from reference TRBV13 and TRBJ2-2, is AAGVIQSPRHLIKEKRETATLKCYPIPRHDTVYWYQQGPGQDPQFLISFYEKMQSDKGSIPDRFSAQQFSDYHSELNMSSLELGDSALYFCASRILAGRGTGELFFGEGSRLTVL.

This clone was counted only a few times. Other DNA sequences from this sample encode an identical CDR3 as well. The rearrangement uses TRBV27 and TRBJ1-5; perhaps TRBD1 as D (6 bases). Germline values: CDR1 MNHEY, CDR2 SMNVEV (reference sequence). Trimming cost V 3 bases and J 2 bases, with 8 bases left between them. The CDR3 consists of 14 residues. The CDR3 here is CASSFRGGNQPQHF. For the CDR3, the DNA is TGTGCCAGCAGTTTCAGGGGAGGCAATCAGCCCCAGCATTTT.

This clone was found a few times. The V call is TRBV2, the J call TRBJ1-2; the D is unclear. CDR1 and CDR2 from the germline V gene are SNHLY and FYNNEI. V lost 6 bases and J 2 bases, leaving 13 bases between the germline ends. The CDR3 consists of 14 residues. CDR3 residues: CASSVYTGNYGYTF. The CDR3 DNA reads TGTGCCAGCAGCGTTTACACGGGGAACTATGGCTACACCTTC.

This chain joins TRBV9 and TRBJ2-5; 8 bases map to TRBD1. Germline lookup yields CDR1 SGDLS and CDR2 YYNGEE. Losses at the gene ends were 3 bases for V and 2 bases for J; bases not matched to a gene: 0. The CDR3 extends over 13 amino acids. CDR3 in amino acids: CASSGTGQETQYF. Written as DNA, the CDR3 is TGTGCCAGCAGCGGGACAGGGCAAGAGACCCAGTACTTC.

This chain connects TRBV6-1 to TRBJ1-1; D ambiguous. Germline V lookup: CDR1 MNHNS, CDR2 SASEGT. Between the trimmed V and J ends, which lost 3 bases and 6 bases, there was a span of 11 bases. The CDR3 consists of 13 residues. CDR3 DNA: TGTGCCAGCAGTGATAGAGGGATTGCTGAAGCTTTCTTT. It encodes CASSDRGIAEAFF.

The V gene is TRBV11-3, the J gene TRBJ2-2; D remains ambiguous. The germline gives CDR1 SGHNT, CDR2 YENEEA. There are 16 residues in the CDR3. The V end lost 1 base, the J end lost 0 bases, and 9 bases lay between the germline ends. The CDR3 bases are TGTGCCAGCAGCTTAGGGGTGTCCGCGAACACCGGGGAGCTGTTTTTT. It is translated as CASSLGVSANTGELFF. The whole variable domain, remainder taken from reference TRBV11-3 and TRBJ2-2, is EAGVVQSPRYKIIEKKQPVAFWCNPISGHNTLYWYLQNLGQGPELLIRYENEEAVDDSQLPKDRFSAERLKGVDSTLKIQPAELGDSAVYLCASSLGVSANTGELFFGEGSRLTVL.

J is TRBJ2-7 and V is TRBV4-3, with D perhaps matching TRBD1 (6 bases). Per the germline V gene, CDR1 is LGHNA and CDR2 is YSLEER. CDR3 size: 15 residues. V was shortened by 4 bases and J by 0 bases, with 13 bases between the two germline ends. CDR3 bases: TGCGCCAGCAGCCGAGGAACAGGGACCTCCTACGAGCAGTACTTC. Translated, it gives CASSRGTGTSYEQYF.

The V gene is TRBV27, the J gene TRBJ2-2, with 8 positions matching TRBD1. The CDR3 has 17 residues. J gave up 6 bases and V 3 bases, and 12 bases lay outside the gene matches. Germline CDR1 MNHEY, CDR2 SMNVEV (reference sequence). CDR3 loop: CASSFYVFDRGPGELFF. CDR3 DNA sequence: TGTGCCAGCAGTTTCTACGTATTTGACAGGGGTCCCGGGGAGCTGTTTTTT.

This sequence joins TRBV5-1 and TRBJ2-1; D unclear. Trimming cost V 7 bases and J 0 bases, with 8 bases left between them. Germline V gene sequence: CDR1 SGHRS, CDR2 YFSETQ. The CDR3 totals 13 residues. The CDR3 nucleotides read TGCGCCAGCGGAATCGGCTCCTACAATGAGCAGTTCTTC. It translates to CASGIGSYNEQFF.

The J gene is TRBJ2-7, the V gene TRBV6-5, with D maybe TRBD2 (5 bases). Trimming shortened V by 0 bases and J by 2 bases, and 8 bases separated the two germline ends. Looked up from germline, CDR1 is MNHEY and CDR2 is SVGAGI. This CDR3 region has 14 residues. The CDR3 region has the DNA TGTGCCAGCAGTTACTCCAGGACTGCCTACGAGCAGTACTTC. This sequence encodes CASSYSRTAYEQYF.

The chain uses TRBV28 and TRBJ2-1, with D maybe TRBD2 (6 bases). The CDR3 has 12 amino acids. With 6 bases removed from V and 4 bases from J, the gap between germline ends came to 7 bases. CDR1 and CDR2 (germline): MDHEN, SYDVKM. The CDR3 region has the DNA TGTGCCAGCAGAGGGACTTACAATGAGCAGTTCTTC. Translating it yields CASRGTYNEQFF.

The CDR3 DNA follows: TGTGCCAGCAGCTCACAGGTGCGGACTGAAGCTTTCTTT. Its protein is CASSSQVRTEAFF. The J gene is TRBJ1-1, the V gene TRBV7-3; possible D gene TRBD1, 5 bases. The germline CDR1 and CDR2 sequences are SGHTA and FQGTGA. The V end was cut by 4 bases, the J end by 5 bases, with 11 bases between. This CDR3 is built from 13 residues.

The chain combines TRBV5-1 with TRBJ2-6; perhaps D is TRBD1 or TRBD2 (6 bases each). CDR3 length: 16 residues. The V gene lost 1 base and the J gene lost 2 bases, with 10 bases spanning the gap. CDR1 and CDR2 (germline): SGHRS, YFSETQ. CDR3 residues: CASSLWGATGANVLTF. CDR3 DNA sequence: TGCGCCAGCAGCTTGTGGGGGGCGACTGGGGCCAACGTCCTGACTTTC. Drawing the rest from reference TRBV5-1 and TRBJ2-6, the complete variable domain is KAGVTQTPRYLIKTRGQQVTLSCSPISGHRSVSWYQQTPGQGLQFLFEYFSETQRNKGNFPGRFSGRQFSNSRSEMNVSTLELGDSALYLCASSLWGATGANVLTFGAGSRLTVL.

V and J are TRBV5-1 and TRBJ2-7; the D gene is possibly TRBD2 (5 bases). V was pared by 2 bases and J by 0 bases, with 12 bases between. CDR1 and CDR2 (germline): SGHRS, YFSETQ. The CDR3 runs 15 residues. CDR3 sequence reads: CASSLFPGSSYEQYF. The CDR3 DNA reads TGCGCCAGCAGCTTATTTCCGGGGAGCTCCTACGAGCAGTACTTC. Together with reference TRBV5-1 and TRBJ2-7, the CDR3 gives the full variable domain: KAGVTQTPRYLIKTRGQQVTLSCSPISGHRSVSWYQQTPGQGLQFLFEYFSETQRNKGNFPGRFSGRQFSNSRSEMNVSTLELGDSALYLCASSLFPGSSYEQYFGPGTRLTVT.

The rearrangement joins TRBV7-2 to TRBJ2-5; D tentatively reads TRBD1 or TRBD2 (6 bases each). Germline assignment: CDR1 SGHTA and CDR2 FQGNSA. Trimming pared 8 bases from V and 4 bases from J, leaving 11 bases between. There are 12 residues in the CDR3. CDR3 DNA sequence: TGTGCCAGCTCCCGGGGGCGAGAGACCCAGTACTTC. It codes for CASSRGRETQYF.

This sequence joins TRBV7-9 and TRBJ2-1; 10 bases line up with TRBD2. Germline V gives CDR1 SEHNR, CDR2 FQNEAQ (reference sequence). J lost 6 bases, V lost 4 bases, and 6 bases had no gene match. The CDR3 contains 15 residues. CDR3 bases: TGTGCCAGCAGCTCGATTAGCGGGAGGATCAATGAGCAGTTCTTC. It translates to CASSSISGRINEQFF.

V usage is TRBV7-2 and J usage is TRBJ1-4, with unresolved D. Germline V gene data show CDR1 as SGHTA and CDR2 as FQGNSA. CDR3 length equals 13 residues. V lost 2 bases and J lost 4, with 5 bases in between. The CDR3 nucleotides are TGTGCCAGCAGCTTAAACAGTAATGAAAAACTGTTTTTT. Its translation: CASSLNSNEKLFF.

The chain recombines TRBV5-1 with TRBJ2-3; 9 positions agree with TRBD1. The length of the CDR3 is 15 residues. Trimming took 4 bases from V and 1 from J; bases not matched to a gene: 4. Germline values: CDR1 SGHRS, CDR2 YFSETQ. CDR3 in DNA: TGCGCCAGCAGCCCCAGGACAGGGGGCACAGATACGCAGTATTTT. This codes for CASSPRTGGTDTQYF.

The chain couples TRBV6-4 to TRBJ2-1, with 11 bases fitting TRBD2. In germline, CDR1 is MRHNA, CDR2 SNTAGT. V gave up 4 bases and J gave up 7 bases; unmatched junction bases: 6. The CDR3 sequence is 15 residues long. The CDR3 nucleotides read TGTGCCAGCAGTGCCGGGACTAGCGGAGGGAATGAGCAGTTCTTC. Its protein product is CASSAGTSGGNEQFF.